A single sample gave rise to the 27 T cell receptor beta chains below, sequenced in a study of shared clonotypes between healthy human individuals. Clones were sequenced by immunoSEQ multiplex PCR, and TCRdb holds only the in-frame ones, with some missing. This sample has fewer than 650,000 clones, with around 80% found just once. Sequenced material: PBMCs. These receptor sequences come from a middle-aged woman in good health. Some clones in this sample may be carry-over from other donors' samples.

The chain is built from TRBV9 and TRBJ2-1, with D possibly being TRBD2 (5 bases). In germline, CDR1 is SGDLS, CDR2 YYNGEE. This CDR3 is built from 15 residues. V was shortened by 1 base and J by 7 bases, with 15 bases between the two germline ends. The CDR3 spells CASSVLGVALNEQFF. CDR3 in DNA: TGTGCCAGCAGCGTACTCGGGGTGGCGCTAAATGAGCAGTTCTTC. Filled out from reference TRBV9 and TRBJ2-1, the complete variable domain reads DSGVTQTPKHLITATGQRVTLRCSPRSGDLSVYWYQQSLDQGLQFLIQYYNGEERAKGNILERFSAQQFPDLHSELNLSSLELGDSALYFCASSVLGVALNEQFFGPGTRLTVL.

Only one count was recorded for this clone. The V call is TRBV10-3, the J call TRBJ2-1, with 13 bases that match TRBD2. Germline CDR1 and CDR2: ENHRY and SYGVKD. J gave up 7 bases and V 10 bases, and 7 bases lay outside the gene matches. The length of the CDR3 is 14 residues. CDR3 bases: TGTGCCACCAGACTAGCGGGAGGTAGAAATGAGCAGTTCTTC. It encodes CATRLAGGRNEQFF.

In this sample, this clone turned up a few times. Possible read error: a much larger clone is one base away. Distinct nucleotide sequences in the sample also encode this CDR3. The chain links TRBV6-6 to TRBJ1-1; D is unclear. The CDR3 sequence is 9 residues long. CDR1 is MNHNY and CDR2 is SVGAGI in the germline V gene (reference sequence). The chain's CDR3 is CASSSEAFF. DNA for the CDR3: TGTGCCAGCAGTTCTGAGGCTTTCTTT.

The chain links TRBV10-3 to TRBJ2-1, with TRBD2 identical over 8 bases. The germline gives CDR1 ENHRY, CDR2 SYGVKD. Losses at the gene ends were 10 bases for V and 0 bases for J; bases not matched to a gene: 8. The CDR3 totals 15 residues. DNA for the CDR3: TGTGCCAGCCGACAACTAGCGGACTCCTACAATGAGCAGTTCTTC. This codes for CASRQLADSYNEQFF.

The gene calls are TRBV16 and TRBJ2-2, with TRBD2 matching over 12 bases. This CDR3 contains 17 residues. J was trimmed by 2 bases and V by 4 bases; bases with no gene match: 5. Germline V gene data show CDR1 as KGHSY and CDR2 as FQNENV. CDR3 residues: CASSPPGLAGNTGELFF. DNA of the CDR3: TGTGCCAGCAGCCCTCCGGGACTAGCGGGCAACACCGGGGAGCTGTTTTTT.

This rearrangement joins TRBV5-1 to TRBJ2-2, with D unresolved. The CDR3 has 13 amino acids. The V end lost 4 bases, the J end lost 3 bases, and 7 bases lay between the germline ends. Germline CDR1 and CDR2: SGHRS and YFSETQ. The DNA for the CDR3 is TGCGCCAGCAGCCGTAGGGACACCGGGGAGCTGTTTTTT. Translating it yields CASSRRDTGELFF.

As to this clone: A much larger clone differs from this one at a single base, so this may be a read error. The DNA for the CDR3 is TGTGCCAGCAGCTTTAGGGGGTCCTACGAGCAGTACTTC. Protein product: CASSFRGSYEQYF. The chain recombines TRBV7-9 with TRBJ2-7, with D possibly being TRBD1 (6 bases). There are 13 residues in the CDR3. Germline loops: CDR1 SEHNR, CDR2 FQNEAQ (reference sequence). V was shortened by 3 bases and J by 1 base, with 7 bases between the two germline ends.

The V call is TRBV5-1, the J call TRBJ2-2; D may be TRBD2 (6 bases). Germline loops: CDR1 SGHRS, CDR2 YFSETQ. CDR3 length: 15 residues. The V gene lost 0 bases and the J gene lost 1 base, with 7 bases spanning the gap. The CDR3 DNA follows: TGCGCCAGCAGCTTGGCGGGGGAGAACACCGGGGAGCTGTTTTTT. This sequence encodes CASSLAGENTGELFF.

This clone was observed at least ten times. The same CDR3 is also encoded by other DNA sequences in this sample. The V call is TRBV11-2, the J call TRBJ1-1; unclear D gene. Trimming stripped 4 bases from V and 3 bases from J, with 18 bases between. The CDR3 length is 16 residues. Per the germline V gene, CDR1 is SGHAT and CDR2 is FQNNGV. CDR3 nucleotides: TGTGCCAGCAGCTCCCCTGAGTGGATTCGGGACACTGAAGCTTTCTTT. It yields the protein CASSSPEWIRDTEAFF.

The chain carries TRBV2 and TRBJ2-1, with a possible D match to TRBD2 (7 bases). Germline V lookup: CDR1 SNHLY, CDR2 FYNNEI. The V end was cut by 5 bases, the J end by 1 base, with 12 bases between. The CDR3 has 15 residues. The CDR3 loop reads CASSRGGRSYNEQFF. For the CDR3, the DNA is TGTGCCAGCAGTAGGGGGGGTAGGTCCTACAATGAGCAGTTCTTC.

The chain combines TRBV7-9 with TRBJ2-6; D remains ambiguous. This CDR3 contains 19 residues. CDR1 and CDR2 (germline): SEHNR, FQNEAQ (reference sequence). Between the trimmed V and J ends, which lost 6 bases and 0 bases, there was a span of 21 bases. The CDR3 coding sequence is TGTGCCAGCAGTAGGTTCGGATCGGGCCTAGTCTCTGGGGCCAACGTCCTGACTTTC. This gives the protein CASSRFGSGLVSGANVLTF.

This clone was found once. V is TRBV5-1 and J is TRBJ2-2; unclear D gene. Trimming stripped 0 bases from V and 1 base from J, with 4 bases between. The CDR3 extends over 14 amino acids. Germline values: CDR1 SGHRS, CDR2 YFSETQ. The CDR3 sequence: CASSLGWNTGELFF. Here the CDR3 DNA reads TGCGCCAGCAGCTTGGGTTGGAACACCGGGGAGCTGTTTTTT.

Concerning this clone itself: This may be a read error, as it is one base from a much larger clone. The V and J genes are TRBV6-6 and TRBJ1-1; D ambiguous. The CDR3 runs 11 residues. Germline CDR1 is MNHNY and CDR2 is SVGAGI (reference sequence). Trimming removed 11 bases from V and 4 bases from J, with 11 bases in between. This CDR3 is CAGDVGTEAFF. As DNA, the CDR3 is TGTGCCGGCGACGTGGGCACTGAAGCTTTCTTT.

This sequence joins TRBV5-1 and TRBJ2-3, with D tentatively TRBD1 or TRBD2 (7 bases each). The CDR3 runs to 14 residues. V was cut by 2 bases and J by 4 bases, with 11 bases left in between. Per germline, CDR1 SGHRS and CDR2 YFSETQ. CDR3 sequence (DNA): TGCGCCAGCAGCTTCGCAGGGGGGGCAGATACGCAGTATTTT. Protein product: CASSFAGGADTQYF. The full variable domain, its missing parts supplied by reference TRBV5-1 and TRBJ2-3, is KAGVTQTPRYLIKTRGQQVTLSCSPISGHRSVSWYQQTPGQGLQFLFEYFSETQRNKGNFPGRFSGRQFSNSRSEMNVSTLELGDSALYLCASSFAGGADTQYFGPGTRLTVL.

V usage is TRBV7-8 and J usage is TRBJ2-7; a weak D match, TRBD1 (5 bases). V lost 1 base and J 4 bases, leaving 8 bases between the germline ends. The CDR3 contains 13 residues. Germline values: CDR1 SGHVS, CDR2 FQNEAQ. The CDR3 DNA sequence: TGTGCCAGCAGCTTAGACGGACAATACGAGCAGTACTTC. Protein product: CASSLDGQYEQYF.

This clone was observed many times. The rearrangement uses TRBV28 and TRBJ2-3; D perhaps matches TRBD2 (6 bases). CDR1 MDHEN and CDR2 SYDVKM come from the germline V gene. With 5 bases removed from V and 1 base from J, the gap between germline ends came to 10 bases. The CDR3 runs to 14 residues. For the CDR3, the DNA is TGTGCCAGCAGTCAGCCTAGCGGCACAGATACGCAGTATTTT. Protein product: CASSQPSGTDTQYF.

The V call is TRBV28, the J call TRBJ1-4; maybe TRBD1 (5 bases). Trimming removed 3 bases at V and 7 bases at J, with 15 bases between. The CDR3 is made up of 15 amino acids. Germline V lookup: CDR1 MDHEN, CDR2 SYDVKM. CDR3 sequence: CASSFVRGRGEKLFF. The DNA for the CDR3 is TGTGCCAGCAGTTTCGTTCGGGGTAGGGGTGAAAAACTGTTTTTT. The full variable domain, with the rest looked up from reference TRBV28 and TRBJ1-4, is DVKVTQSSRYLVKRTGEKVFLECVQDMDHENMFWYRQDPGLGLRLIYFSYDVKMKEKGDIPEGYSVSREKKERFSLILESASTNQTSMYLCASSFVRGRGEKLFFGSGTQLSVL.

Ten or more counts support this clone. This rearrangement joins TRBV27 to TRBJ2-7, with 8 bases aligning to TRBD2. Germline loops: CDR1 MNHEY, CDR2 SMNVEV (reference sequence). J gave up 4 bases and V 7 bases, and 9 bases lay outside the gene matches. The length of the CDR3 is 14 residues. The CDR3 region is CASKRESLVYEQYF. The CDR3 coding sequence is TGTGCCAGCAAGCGGGAGTCTTTAGTTTACGAGCAGTACTTC.

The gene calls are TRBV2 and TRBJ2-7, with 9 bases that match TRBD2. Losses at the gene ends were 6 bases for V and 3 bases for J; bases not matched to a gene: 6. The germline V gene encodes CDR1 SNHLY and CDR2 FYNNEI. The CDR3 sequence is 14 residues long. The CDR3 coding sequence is TGTGCCAGCAGAGGAATAGCGGGGGACTACGAGCAGTACTTC. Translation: CASRGIAGDYEQYF.

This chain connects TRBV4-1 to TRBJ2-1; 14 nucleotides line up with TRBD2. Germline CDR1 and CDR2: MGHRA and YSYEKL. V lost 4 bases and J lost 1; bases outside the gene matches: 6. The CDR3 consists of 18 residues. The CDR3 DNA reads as TGCGCCAGCAGCCGAGGACTAGCGGGAGGACGATCCTACAATGAGCAGTTCTTC. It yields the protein CASSRGLAGGRSYNEQFF.

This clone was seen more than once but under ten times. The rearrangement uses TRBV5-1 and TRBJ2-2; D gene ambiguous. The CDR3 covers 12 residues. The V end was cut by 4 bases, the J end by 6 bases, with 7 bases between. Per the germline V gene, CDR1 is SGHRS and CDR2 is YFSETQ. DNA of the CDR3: TGCGCCAGCAGCCCGGAATCCGGGGAGCTGTTTTTT. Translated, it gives CASSPESGELFF.

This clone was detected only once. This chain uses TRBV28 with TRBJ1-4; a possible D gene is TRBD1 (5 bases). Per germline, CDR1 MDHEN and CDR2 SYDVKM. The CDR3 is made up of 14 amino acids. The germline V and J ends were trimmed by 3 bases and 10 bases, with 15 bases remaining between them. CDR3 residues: CASSFGGIAAKLFF. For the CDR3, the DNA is TGTGCCAGCAGTTTCGGGGGGATTGCTGCAAAACTGTTTTTT.

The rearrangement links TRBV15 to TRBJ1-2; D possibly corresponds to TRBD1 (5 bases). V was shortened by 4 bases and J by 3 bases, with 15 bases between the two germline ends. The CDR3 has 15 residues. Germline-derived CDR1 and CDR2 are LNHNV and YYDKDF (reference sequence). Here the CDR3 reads CATSTGRTVYYGYTF. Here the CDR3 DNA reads TGTGCCACCAGCACAGGGAGGACTGTCTACTATGGCTACACCTTC.

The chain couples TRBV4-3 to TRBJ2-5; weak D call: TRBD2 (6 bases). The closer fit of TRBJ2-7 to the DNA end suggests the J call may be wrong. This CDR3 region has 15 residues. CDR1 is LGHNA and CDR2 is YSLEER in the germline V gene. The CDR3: CASSQEIAEGYEQYF. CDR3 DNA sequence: TGCGCCAGCAGCCAAGAGATTGCGGAGGGCTACGAGCAGTACTTC.

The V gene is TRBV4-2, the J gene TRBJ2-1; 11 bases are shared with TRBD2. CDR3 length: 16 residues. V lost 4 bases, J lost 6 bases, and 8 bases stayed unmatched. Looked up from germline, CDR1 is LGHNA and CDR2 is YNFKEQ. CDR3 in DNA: TGTGCCAGCAGCCGATCCGGGACTAGCGGATCCAATGAGCAGTTCTTC. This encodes CASSRSGTSGSNEQFF.

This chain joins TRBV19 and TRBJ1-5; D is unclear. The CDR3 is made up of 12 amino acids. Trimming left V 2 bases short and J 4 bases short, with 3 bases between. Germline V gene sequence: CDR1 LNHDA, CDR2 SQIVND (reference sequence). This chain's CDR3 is CASSIYNQPQHF. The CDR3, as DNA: TGTGCCAGTAGTATATATAATCAGCCCCAGCATTTT. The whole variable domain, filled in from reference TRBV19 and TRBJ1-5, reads DGGITQSPKYLFRKEGQNVTLSCEQNLNHDAMYWYRQDPGQGLRLIYYSQIVNDFQKGDIAEGYSVSREKKESFPLTVTSAQKNPTAFYLCASSIYNQPQHFGDGTRLSIL.

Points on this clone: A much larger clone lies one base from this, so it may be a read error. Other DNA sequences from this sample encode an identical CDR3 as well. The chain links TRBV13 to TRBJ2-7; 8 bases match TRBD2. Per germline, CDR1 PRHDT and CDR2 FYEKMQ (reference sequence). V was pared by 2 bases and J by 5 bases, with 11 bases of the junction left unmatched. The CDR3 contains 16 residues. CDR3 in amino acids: CASSLIPSGSGDEQYF. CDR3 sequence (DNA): TGTGCCAGCAGCTTAATCCCCAGCGGGAGTGGGGACGAGCAGTACTTC.